Shown below are 20 T cell receptor beta chains from a single sample sequenced in a study of blood T cell repertoires in COVID-19. Repertoires were generated with immunoSEQ multiplex PCR, while TCRdb's copy carries only in-frame clones and drops some. The data hold more than 85,000 clones, with roughly 86% observed a single time. The specimen was peripheral blood. The receptors come from a woman aged 60-70 years with acute or convalescent COVID-19.

The V call is TRBV19, the J call TRBJ1-4; 7 nucleotides match TRBD1. This CDR3 has 16 residues. Germline V gene sequence: CDR1 LNHDA, CDR2 SQIVND (reference sequence). V lost 7 bases to trimming and J lost 4 bases; unmatched junction nucleotides: 12. This CDR3 reads CASMERGRGFNEKLFF. The CDR3, as DNA: TGTGCCAGTATGGAGAGGGGGCGGGGATTTAATGAAAAACTGTTTTTT. Full variable domain (outside the CDR3, taken from reference TRBV19 and TRBJ1-4): DGGITQSPKYLFRKEGQNVTLSCEQNLNHDAMYWYRQDPGQGLRLIYYSQIVNDFQKGDIAEGYSVSREKKESFPLTVTSAQKNPTAFYLCASMERGRGFNEKLFFGSGTQLSVL.

The V call is TRBV5-5, the J call TRBJ2-1; 8 bases line up with TRBD1. Germline V lookup: CDR1 SGHKS, CDR2 YYEKEE (reference sequence). The J segment lost 6 bases and the V segment lost 3 bases, leaving 8 bases of the junction unmatched. This CDR3 has 15 residues. DNA for the CDR3: TGTGCCAGCAGCTCTATCGGACAGGGTAGCAATGAGCAGTTCTTC. Its protein is CASSSIGQGSNEQFF. Variable domain in full (rest from reference TRBV5-5 and TRBJ2-1): DAGVTQSPTHLIKTRGQQVTLRCSPISGHKSVSWYQQVLGQGPQFIFQYYEKEERGRGNFPDRFSARQFPNYSSELNVNALLLGDSALYLCASSSIGQGSNEQFFGPGTRLTVL.

The chain carries TRBV6-5 and TRBJ1-6; D uncertain. CDR3 length: 13 residues. CDR1 is MNHEY, CDR2 SVGAGI, per germline. V gave up 5 bases and J gave up 8 bases, with 10 bases separating them. The CDR3 loop reads CASSKTNYSPLHF. The DNA for the CDR3 is TGTGCCAGCAGTAAGACAAATTATTCACCCCTCCACTTT.

This clone was counted a single time. The chain couples TRBV10-1 to TRBJ2-1; 16 bases map to TRBD2. J was trimmed by 6 bases and V by 8 bases; bases with no gene match: 10. Germline values: CDR1 WNHNN, CDR2 SYGVQD (reference sequence). This CDR3 has 17 amino acids. The CDR3 here is CASSPGTSGRASNEQFF. CDR3 nucleotides: TGCGCCAGCTCTCCCGGGACTAGCGGGAGGGCCTCCAATGAGCAGTTCTTC.

The chain carries TRBV6-5 and TRBJ2-3, with a tentative D call TRBD2 (5 bases). Germline V gene lookup returns CDR1 MNHEY and CDR2 SVGAGI. The CDR3 has 14 amino acids. Trimming stripped 8 bases from V and 2 bases from J, with 14 bases between. CDR3 sequence (DNA): TGTGCCAGCGGTCGGCGGGCGACCACAGATACGCAGTATTTT. As protein: CASGRRATTDTQYF.

The chain is built from TRBV19 and TRBJ2-2, with TRBD1 identical over 8 bases. Trimming removed 1 base from V and 3 bases from J; junction bases left unmatched: 7. Germline V lookup: CDR1 LNHDA, CDR2 SQIVND (reference sequence). CDR3 size: 17 residues. Here the CDR3 DNA reads TGTGCCAGTAGTATAGGCCCCGACAGGGGCTACACCGGGGAGCTGTTTTTT. Translated: CASSIGPDRGYTGELFF. The variable domain in full, completed from reference TRBV19 and TRBJ2-2, reads DGGITQSPKYLFRKEGQNVTLSCEQNLNHDAMYWYRQDPGQGLRLIYYSQIVNDFQKGDIAEGYSVSREKKESFPLTVTSAQKNPTAFYLCASSIGPDRGYTGELFFGEGSRLTVL.

The table lists this clone with a count of one. V is TRBV7-9 and J is TRBJ2-2; TRBD2 matches at 11 bases. Germline V gene sequence: CDR1 SEHNR, CDR2 FQNEAQ (reference sequence). With 9 bases clipped from V and 2 bases from J, the junction kept 5 bases outside the gene matches. The CDR3 covers 15 residues. CDR3: CASILAGGNTGELFF. The CDR3 nucleotides read TGTGCCAGTATCCTAGCGGGAGGAAACACCGGGGAGCTGTTTTTT.

The chain carries TRBV10-2 and TRBJ2-3; 9 positions agree with TRBD2. V lost 5 bases, J lost 6 bases, and 9 bases stayed unmatched. In germline, CDR1 is WSHSY, CDR2 SAAADI. The CDR3 totals 15 residues. The CDR3 reads CASSPLAGFVDTQYF. CDR3 DNA sequence: TGCGCCAGCAGTCCCCTAGCGGGGTTCGTGGATACGCAGTATTTT.

This chain uses TRBV11-3 with TRBJ1-4, with 9 bases that match TRBD1. Germline V lookup: CDR1 SGHNT, CDR2 YENEEA. Germline trimming cut 3 bases from V and 5 bases from J; bases unmatched to any gene: 7. CDR3 length: 16 amino acids. CDR3 sequence: CASSFLPGQGNEKLFF. CDR3 DNA: TGTGCCAGCAGCTTCCTACCGGGACAGGGAAATGAAAAACTGTTTTTT.

The chain employs TRBV6-6 and TRBJ2-2, with D perhaps matching TRBD1 (5 bases). CDR3 length: 12 amino acids. The germline V gene encodes CDR1 MNHNY and CDR2 SVGAGI (reference sequence). V shed 8 bases and J shed 5 bases, with 9 bases lying between them. CDR3 loop: CASGQGTGELFF. DNA of the CDR3: TGTGCCAGCGGCCAGGGTACCGGGGAGCTGTTTTTT.

This chain joins TRBV30 and TRBJ2-7; maybe TRBD2 (7 bases). V gave up 1 base and J gave up 4 bases, with 17 bases separating them. Germline V CDR1 and CDR2: GTSNPN, SVGIG (reference sequence). CDR3 length: 15 amino acids. The CDR3 loop reads CAWSGGGPHSYEQYF. The DNA for the CDR3 is TGTGCCTGGAGTGGGGGGGGGCCACATTCTTACGAGCAGTACTTC.

In DNA, the CDR3 is TGTGCCTGTAACCCCTCTCGAGACGCGGGTGAAAAACTGTTTTTT. Protein: CACNPSRDAGEKLFF. This rearrangement joins TRBV30 to TRBJ1-4; D call uncertain. This CDR3 region has 15 residues. V dropped 6 bases and J dropped 7 bases, with 21 bases sitting between them. Germline-derived CDR1 and CDR2 are GTSNPN and SVGIG (reference sequence).

This clone was observed a single time. The chain has TRBV30 and TRBJ2-1; TRBD2 matches 13 bases. V lost 4 bases, J lost 10 bases, and 7 bases stayed unmatched. The CDR3 totals 14 residues. Germline CDR1 reads GTSNPN; CDR2 reads SVGIG (reference sequence). CDR3 bases: TGTGCCTGGACACCGGGACTAGCGGGACAGGAGCAGTTCTTC. It specifies CAWTPGLAGQEQFF.

The rearrangement joins TRBV19 to TRBJ1-2, with 11 bases lining up with TRBD1. Trimming at V came to 7 bases and at J to 7 bases, leaving 8 bases not matched to a gene. The length of the CDR3 is 14 residues. CDR1 is LNHDA, CDR2 SQIVND, per germline (reference sequence). Here the CDR3 DNA reads TGTGCCAGTACTGAGGGACAGGGGGTAATTGGCTACACCTTC. Encoded protein: CASTEGQGVIGYTF.

V gene TRBV27 combines with J gene TRBJ2-5, with D tentatively TRBD2 (5 bases). The ends were cut back, 3 bases at V and 2 bases at J, with 13 bases in the middle. This CDR3 is built from 15 residues. Germline CDR1 and CDR2: MNHEY and SMNVEV (reference sequence). Here the CDR3 reads CASSFLWGEQETQYF. In DNA, the CDR3 is TGTGCCAGCAGTTTCCTTTGGGGAGAGCAAGAGACCCAGTACTTC.

This CDR3 reads CATSDPGPPNEQFF. The DNA of the CDR3 is TGTGCCACCAGTGACCCCGGTCCCCCCAATGAGCAGTTCTTC. The chain has TRBV24-1 and TRBJ2-1, with no clear D. V dropped 4 bases and J dropped 6 bases, with 12 bases sitting between them. Germline CDR1 and CDR2: KGHDR and SFDVKD. The CDR3 has 14 residues.

The chain uses TRBV3-1 (or the pseudogene TRBV3-2) and TRBJ1-2; D is ambiguous. CDR1 and CDR2 (germline): LGHDT, YNNKEL (reference sequence). V lost 4 bases to trimming and J lost 7 bases, with 13 bases between them. CDR3 size: 13 residues. CDR3 nucleotides: TGTGCCAGCAGCCCAGGCGCTTCACGTGGCTACACCTTC. Residues: CASSPGASRGYTF.

V usage is TRBV5-6 and J usage is TRBJ2-3, with D possibly being TRBD2 (5 bases). V dropped 4 bases and J dropped 3 bases, with 15 bases sitting between them. CDR3 length: 15 amino acids. The germline gives CDR1 SGHDT, CDR2 YYEEEE. CDR3 sequence reads: CASSPSGSSTDTQYF. Written as DNA, the CDR3 is TGTGCCAGCAGCCCTTCGGGATCCAGTACAGATACGCAGTATTTT.

This chain connects TRBV3-1 (or the pseudogene TRBV3-2) to TRBJ2-7, with 8 bases that match TRBD2. Trimming took 4 bases from V and 5 from J; bases not matched to a gene: 10. The CDR3 is 15 residues long. CDR1 LGHDT and CDR2 YNNKEL come from the germline V gene (reference sequence). CDR3 residues: CASSPPGGRAHEQYF. The CDR3 bases are TGTGCCAGCAGCCCCCCGGGGGGGAGGGCCCACGAGCAGTACTTC.

This clone is a singleton in its sample. This chain links TRBV6-1 with TRBJ2-3, with a possible D match to TRBD2 (5 bases). The V end was cut by 3 bases, the J end by 1 base, with 14 bases between. The CDR3 covers 16 residues. Germline CDR1 is MNHNS and CDR2 is SASEGT. The CDR3 sequence is CASSEPGGPGTDTQYF. Here the CDR3 DNA reads TGTGCCAGCAGTGAGCCGGGCGGGCCCGGCACAGATACGCAGTATTTT.